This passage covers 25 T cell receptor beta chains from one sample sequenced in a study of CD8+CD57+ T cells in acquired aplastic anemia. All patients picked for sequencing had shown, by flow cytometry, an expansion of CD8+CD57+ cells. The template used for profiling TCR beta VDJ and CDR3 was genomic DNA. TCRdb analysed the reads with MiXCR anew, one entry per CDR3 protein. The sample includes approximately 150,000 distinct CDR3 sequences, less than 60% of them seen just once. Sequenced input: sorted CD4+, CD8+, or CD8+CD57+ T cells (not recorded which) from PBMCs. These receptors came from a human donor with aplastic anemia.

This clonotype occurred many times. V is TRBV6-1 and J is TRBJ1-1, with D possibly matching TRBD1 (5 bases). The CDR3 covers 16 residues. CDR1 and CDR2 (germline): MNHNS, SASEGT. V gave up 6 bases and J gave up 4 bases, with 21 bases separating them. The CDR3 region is CASSQGGLGVGTEAFF. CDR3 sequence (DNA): TGTGCCAGCAGCCAAGGAGGGTTGGGGGTCGGCACTGAAGCTTTCTTT.

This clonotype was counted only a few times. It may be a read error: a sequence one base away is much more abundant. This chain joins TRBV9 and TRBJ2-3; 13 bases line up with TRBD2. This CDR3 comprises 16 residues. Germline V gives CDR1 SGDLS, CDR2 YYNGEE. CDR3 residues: CASSVRTSGSTDTRYF. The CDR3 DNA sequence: TGTGCCAGCAGCGTTCGGACTAGCGGGAGCACAGATACGCGGTATTTT.

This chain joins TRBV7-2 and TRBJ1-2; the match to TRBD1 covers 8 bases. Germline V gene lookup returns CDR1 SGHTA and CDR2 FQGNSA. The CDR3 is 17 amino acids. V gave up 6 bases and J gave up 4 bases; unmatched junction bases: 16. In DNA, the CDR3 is TGTGCCAGCAGTTCCTTTTCCCCCCGGACAGGGATCTATGGCTACACCTTC. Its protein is CASSSFSPRTGIYGYTF.

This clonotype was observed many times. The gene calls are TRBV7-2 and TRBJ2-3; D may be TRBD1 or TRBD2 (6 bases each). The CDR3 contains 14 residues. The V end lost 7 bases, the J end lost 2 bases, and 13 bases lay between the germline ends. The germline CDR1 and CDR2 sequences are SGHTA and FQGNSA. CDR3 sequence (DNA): TGTGCCAGCAACCTAAGGGGGGTCACAGATACGCAGTATTTT. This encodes CASNLRGVTDTQYF. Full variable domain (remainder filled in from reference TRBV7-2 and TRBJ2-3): GAGVSQSPSNKVTEKGKDVELRCDPISGHTALYWYRQSLGQGLEFLIYFQGNSAPDKSGLPSDRFSAERTGGSVSTLTIQRTQQEDSAVYLCASNLRGVTDTQYFGPGTRLTVL.

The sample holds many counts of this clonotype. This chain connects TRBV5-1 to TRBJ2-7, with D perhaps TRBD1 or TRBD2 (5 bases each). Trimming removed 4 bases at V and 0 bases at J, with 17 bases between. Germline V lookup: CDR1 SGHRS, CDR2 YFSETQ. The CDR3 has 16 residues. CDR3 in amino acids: CASSGRRDGRSYEQYF. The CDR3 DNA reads TGCGCCAGCAGCGGACGCCGGGACGGCCGCTCCTACGAGCAGTACTTC. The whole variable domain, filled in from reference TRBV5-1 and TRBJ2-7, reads KAGVTQTPRYLIKTRGQQVTLSCSPISGHRSVSWYQQTPGQGLQFLFEYFSETQRNKGNFPGRFSGRQFSNSRSEMNVSTLELGDSALYLCASSGRRDGRSYEQYFGPGTRLTVT.

CDR3 amino acids: CASHLWATNEKLFF. DNA for the CDR3: TGTGCCAGCCACCTTTGGGCAACTAATGAAAAACTGTTTTTT. The chain uses TRBV2 and TRBJ1-4; D not resolved. Germline V gene data show CDR1 as SNHLY and CDR2 as FYNNEI. Trimming stripped 8 bases from V and 0 bases from J, with 10 bases between. The length of the CDR3 is 14 residues.

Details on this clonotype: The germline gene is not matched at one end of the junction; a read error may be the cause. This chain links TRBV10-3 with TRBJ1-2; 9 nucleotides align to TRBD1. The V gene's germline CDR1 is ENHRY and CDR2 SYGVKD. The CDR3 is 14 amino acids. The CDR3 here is CASSPQGASYGYTF. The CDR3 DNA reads TGTGCCAGCAGTCCACAGGGGGCTAGCTATGGCTACACCTTC.

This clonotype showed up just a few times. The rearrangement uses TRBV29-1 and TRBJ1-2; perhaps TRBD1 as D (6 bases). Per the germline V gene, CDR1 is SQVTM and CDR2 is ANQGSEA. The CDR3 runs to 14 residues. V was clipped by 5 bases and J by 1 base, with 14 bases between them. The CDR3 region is CSVHDRSYNYGYTF. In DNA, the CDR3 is TGCAGCGTTCATGACAGGAGTTATAACTATGGCTACACCTTC.

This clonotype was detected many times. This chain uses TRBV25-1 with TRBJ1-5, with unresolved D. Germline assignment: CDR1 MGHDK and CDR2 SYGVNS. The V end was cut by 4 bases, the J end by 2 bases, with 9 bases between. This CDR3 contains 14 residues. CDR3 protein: CASSGIYGNQPQHF. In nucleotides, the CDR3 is TGTGCCAGCAGTGGGATTTATGGCAATCAGCCCCAGCATTTT.

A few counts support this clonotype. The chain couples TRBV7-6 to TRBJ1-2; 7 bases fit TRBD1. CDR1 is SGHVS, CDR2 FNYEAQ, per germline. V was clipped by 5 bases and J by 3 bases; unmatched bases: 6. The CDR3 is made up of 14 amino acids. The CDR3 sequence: CASSPQGSDYGYTF. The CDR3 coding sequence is TGTGCCAGCAGCCCACAGGGGTCGGACTATGGCTACACCTTC.

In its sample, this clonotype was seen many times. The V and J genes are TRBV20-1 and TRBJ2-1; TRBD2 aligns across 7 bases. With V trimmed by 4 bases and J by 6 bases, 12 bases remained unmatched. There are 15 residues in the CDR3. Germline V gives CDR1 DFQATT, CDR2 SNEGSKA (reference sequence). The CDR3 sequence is CSAIRDGGTFNEQFF. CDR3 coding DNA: TGCAGTGCTATCCGTGACGGGGGGACTTTCAATGAGCAGTTCTTC.

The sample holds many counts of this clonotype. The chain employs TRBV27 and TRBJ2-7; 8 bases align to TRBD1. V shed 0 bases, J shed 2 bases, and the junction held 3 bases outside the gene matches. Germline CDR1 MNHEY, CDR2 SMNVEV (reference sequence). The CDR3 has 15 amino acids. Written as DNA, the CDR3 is TGTGCCAGCAGTTTATCGCGACAGGGGACCTACGAGCAGTACTTC. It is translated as CASSLSRQGTYEQYF.

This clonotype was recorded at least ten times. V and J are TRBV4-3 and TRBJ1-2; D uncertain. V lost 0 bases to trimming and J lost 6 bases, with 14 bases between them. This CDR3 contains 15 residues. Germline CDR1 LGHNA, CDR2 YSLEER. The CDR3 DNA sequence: TGCGCCAGCAGCCAAGATGAATCGTACGGGGATGGCTACACCTTC. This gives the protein CASSQDESYGDGYTF.

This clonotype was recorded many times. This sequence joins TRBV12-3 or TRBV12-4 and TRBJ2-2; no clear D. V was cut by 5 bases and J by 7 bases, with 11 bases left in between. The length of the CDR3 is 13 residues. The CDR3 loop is CASSRSQNGELFF. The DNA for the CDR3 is TGTGCCAGCAGTCGTTCTCAAAACGGGGAGCTGTTTTTT.

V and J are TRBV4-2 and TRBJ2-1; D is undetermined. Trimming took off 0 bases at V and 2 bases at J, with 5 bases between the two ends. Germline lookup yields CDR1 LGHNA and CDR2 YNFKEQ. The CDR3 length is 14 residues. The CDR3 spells CASSQEDAYNEQFF. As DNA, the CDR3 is TGTGCCAGCAGCCAAGAGGACGCCTACAATGAGCAGTTCTTC.

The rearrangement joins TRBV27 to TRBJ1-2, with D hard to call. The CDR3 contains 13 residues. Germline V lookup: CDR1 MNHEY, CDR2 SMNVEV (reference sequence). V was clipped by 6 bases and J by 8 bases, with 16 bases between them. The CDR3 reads CASSTRENGGYTF. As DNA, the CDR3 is TGTGCCAGCAGCACGAGGGAAAATGGGGGCTACACCTTC.

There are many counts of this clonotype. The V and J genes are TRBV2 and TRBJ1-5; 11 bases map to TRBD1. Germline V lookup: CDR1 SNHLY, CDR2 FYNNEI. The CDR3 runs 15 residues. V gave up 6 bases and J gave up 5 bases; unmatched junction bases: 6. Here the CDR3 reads CASRIGQGAYQPQHF. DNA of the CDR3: TGTGCCAGCAGGATTGGACAGGGGGCTTATCAGCCCCAGCATTTT. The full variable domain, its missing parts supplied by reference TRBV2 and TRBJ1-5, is EPEVTQTPSHQVTQMGQEVILRCVPISNHLYFYWYRQILGQKVEFLVSFYNNEISEKSEIFDDQFSVERPDGSNFTLKIRSTKLEDSAMYFCASRIGQGAYQPQHFGDGTRLSIL.

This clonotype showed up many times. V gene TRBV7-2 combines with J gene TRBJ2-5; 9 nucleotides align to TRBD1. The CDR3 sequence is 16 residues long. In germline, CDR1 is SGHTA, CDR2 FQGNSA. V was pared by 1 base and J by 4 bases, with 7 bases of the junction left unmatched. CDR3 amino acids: CASSLEGQGRRETQYF. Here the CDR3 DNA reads TGTGCCAGCAGCTTAGAGGGACAGGGTAGGAGAGAGACCCAGTACTTC.

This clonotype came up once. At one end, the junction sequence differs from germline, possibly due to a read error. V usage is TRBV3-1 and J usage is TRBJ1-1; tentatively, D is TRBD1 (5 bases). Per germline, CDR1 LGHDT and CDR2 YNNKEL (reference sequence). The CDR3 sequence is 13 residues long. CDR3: CASSSQENTEALF. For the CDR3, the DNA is TGTGCCAGCTCGTCACAGGAGAACACTGAAGCTCTCTTT.

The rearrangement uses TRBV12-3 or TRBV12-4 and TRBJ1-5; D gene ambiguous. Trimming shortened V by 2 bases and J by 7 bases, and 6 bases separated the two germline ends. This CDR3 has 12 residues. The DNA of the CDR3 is TGTGCCAGCAGTTTAACTGTACAGCCCCAGCATTTT. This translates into CASSLTVQPQHF.

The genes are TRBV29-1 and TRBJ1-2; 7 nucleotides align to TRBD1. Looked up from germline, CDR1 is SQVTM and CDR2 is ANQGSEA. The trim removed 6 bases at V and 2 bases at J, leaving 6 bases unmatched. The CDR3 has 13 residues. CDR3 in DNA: TGCAGCGTGGGACAGCAGGGGAACTATGGCTACACCTTC. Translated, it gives CSVGQQGNYGYTF.

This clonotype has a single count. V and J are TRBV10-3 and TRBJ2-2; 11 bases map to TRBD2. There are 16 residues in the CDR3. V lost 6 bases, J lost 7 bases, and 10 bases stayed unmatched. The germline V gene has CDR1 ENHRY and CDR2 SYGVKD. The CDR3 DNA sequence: TGTGCCATCAGCGCAATTAGCGGGGGGGCTAGCGGGGAGCTGTTTTTT. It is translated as CAISAISGGASGELFF.

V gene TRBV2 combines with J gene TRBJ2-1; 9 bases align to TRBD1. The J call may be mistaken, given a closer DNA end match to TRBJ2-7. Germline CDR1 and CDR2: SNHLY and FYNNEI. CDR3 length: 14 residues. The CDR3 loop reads CASDRTGVNNEQYV. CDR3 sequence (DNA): TGTGCCAGCGATCGGACAGGGGTGAACAATGAGCAGTACGTC.

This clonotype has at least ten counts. The DNA for the CDR3 is TGTGCCAGCGGATATAGCGGGAGGGCCCCAGATACGCAGTATTTT. It yields the protein CASGYSGRAPDTQYF. The chain is built from TRBV9 and TRBJ2-3; 11 bases agree with TRBD2. Trimming cost V 7 bases and J 4 bases; bases outside gene matches: 8. This CDR3 has 15 amino acids. Germline V gene lookup returns CDR1 SGDLS and CDR2 YYNGEE. Combining the CDR3 with reference TRBV9 and TRBJ2-3 gives the whole variable domain DSGVTQTPKHLITATGQRVTLRCSPRSGDLSVYWYQQSLDQGLQFLIQYYNGEERAKGNILERFSAQQFPDLHSELNLSSLELGDSALYFCASGYSGRAPDTQYFGPGTRLTVL.

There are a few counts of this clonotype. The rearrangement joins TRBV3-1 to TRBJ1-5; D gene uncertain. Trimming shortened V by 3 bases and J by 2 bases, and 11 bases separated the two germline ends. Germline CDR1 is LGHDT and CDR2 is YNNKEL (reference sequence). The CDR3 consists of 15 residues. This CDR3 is CASSQTQAGNQPQHF. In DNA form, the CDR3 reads TGTGCCAGCAGCCAGACTCAGGCGGGCAATCAGCCCCAGCATTTT.